Following are 11 T cell receptor beta chains from one sample sequenced in a study of T cell responses to AZD1222 COVID-19 vaccine (dated by TCRdb to the early 2020s). The protocol used for the library was the immunoSEQ multiplex PCR assay. TCRdb obtained this table from immuneACCESS and retained in-frame rearrangements with V and J assigned. These tables miss some clones; where compared with another copy, unresolved V genes account for less than half of the shortfall, and the remainder is unexplained. The sample table holds some 170,000 clones, of which roughly nine tenths were seen once. The top ten constitute 2.6% of the sample. The intended sense of this specimen's time point label: baseline before first vaccination. Sequencing used peripheral blood, obtained on day 0 of AZD1222 vaccination. The origin of the receptors is an adult in good health.

The chain has TRBV5-6 and TRBJ1-3; weak D call: TRBD1 (5 bases). The CDR3 is 17 amino acids. Trimming shortened V by 1 base and J by 0 bases, and 14 bases separated the two germline ends. Germline V gene data show CDR1 as SGHDT and CDR2 as YYEEEE. The CDR3 nucleotides read TGTGCCAGCAGCTTGTCCTTGACAGACCTCTCTGGAAACACCATATATTTT. Protein: CASSLSLTDLSGNTIYF.

J is TRBJ2-2 and V is TRBV5-1; the D is unclear. V lost 6 bases to trimming and J lost 5 bases, with 20 bases between them. CDR3 size: 16 residues. Germline values: CDR1 SGHRS, CDR2 YFSETQ. The CDR3 nucleotides are TGCGCCAGCAAAGCCTCGACGCAAGCAGCAACCGGGGAGCTGTTTTTT. This encodes CASKASTQAATGELFF.

The chain recombines TRBV3-1 (or the pseudogene TRBV3-2) with TRBJ1-5; D is possibly TRBD1 (6 bases). Germline values: CDR1 LGHDT, CDR2 YNNKEL (reference sequence). The CDR3 sequence is 15 residues long. The V end was cut by 1 base, the J end by 10 bases, with 17 bases between. Here the CDR3 reads CASSQAGTLEYPQHF. DNA of the CDR3: TGTGCCAGCAGCCAAGCCGGGACACTGGAGTATCCCCAGCATTTT.

The rearrangement uses TRBV15 and TRBJ1-6; 9 bases are shared with TRBD1. This CDR3 spans 15 amino acids. V dropped 5 bases and J dropped 8; count of bases not matched to a gene: 7. Germline V gene data show CDR1 as LNHNV and CDR2 as YYDKDF (reference sequence). CDR3 amino acids: CATSSSGQGDSPLHF. DNA of the CDR3: TGTGCCACCAGCTCATCGGGACAGGGTGATTCACCCCTCCACTTT.

The rearrangement joins TRBV7-9 to TRBJ1-2; 9 bases fit TRBD1. CDR1 and CDR2 from the germline V gene are SEHNR and FQNEAQ (reference sequence). The CDR3 runs to 16 residues. The trim removed 2 bases at V and 6 bases at J, leaving 10 bases unmatched. CDR3 region: CASSLWIVDRGNGYTF. The CDR3 DNA is TGTGCCAGCAGCTTATGGATCGTGGACAGGGGAAATGGCTACACCTTC.

This chain connects TRBV5-1 to TRBJ1-2; 8 nucleotides match TRBD1. This CDR3 has 13 residues. Germline V gene lookup returns CDR1 SGHRS and CDR2 YFSETQ. J lost 4 bases, V lost 5 bases, and 4 bases had no gene match. DNA for the CDR3: TGCGCCAGCAGTGACGGACAGGGCTATGGCTACACCTTC. Its translation: CASSDGQGYGYTF.

The CDR3 loop is CASSLRQGTSGNTIYF. The CDR3 DNA sequence: TGTGCCAGCAGCCTCCGACAGGGAACTTCTGGAAACACCATATATTTT. The J gene is TRBJ1-3, the V gene TRBV21-1; the table names TRBD1, a call not compared with the DNA. TRBV21-1 is listed as a pseudogene. This CDR3 comprises 16 residues.

This chain links TRBV7-9 with TRBJ2-3; a possible D gene is TRBD2 (6 bases). Between the trimmed V and J ends, which lost 5 bases and 4 bases, there was a span of 13 bases. Per the germline V gene, CDR1 is SEHNR and CDR2 is FQNEAQ (reference sequence). The CDR3 spans 14 residues. The CDR3 sequence: CASSPGGIPDTQYF. The CDR3, as DNA: TGTGCCAGCAGCCCTGGGGGGATTCCAGATACGCAGTATTTT.

The chain is built from TRBV5-1 and TRBJ2-2; the D call may be TRBD1 or TRBD2 (6 bases each). In germline, CDR1 is SGHRS, CDR2 YFSETQ. The CDR3 is 14 residues long. V was shortened by 3 bases and J by 5 bases, with 11 bases between the two germline ends. The CDR3 DNA reads as TGCGCCAGCAGCTGGGGGGCAGTGACCGGGGAGCTGTTTTTT. Translated: CASSWGAVTGELFF.

The chain links TRBV11-2 to TRBJ2-3; 7 bases align to TRBD2. This CDR3 spans 17 amino acids. The junction had 11 bases not matched to a gene; V was cut back by 4 bases and J by 1 base. The germline V gene has CDR1 SGHAT and CDR2 FQNNGV. This CDR3 reads CASSWGGTVARTDTQYF. DNA for the CDR3: TGTGCCAGCAGCTGGGGGGGAACAGTTGCGCGCACAGATACGCAGTATTTT.

This chain joins TRBV5-4 and TRBJ2-4; D is perhaps TRBD2 (6 bases). Germline assignment: CDR1 SGHNT and CDR2 YYREEE (reference sequence). The CDR3 contains 15 residues. V was cut by 3 bases and J by 1 base, with 11 bases left in between. DNA of the CDR3: TGTGCCAGCAGCTCGTCGCGGGACGCCAAAAACATTCAGTACTTC. Protein product: CASSSSRDAKNIQYF.